These 7 T cell receptor beta chains share one sample of origin, sequenced in a study of OX40 agonist ivuxolimab in advanced cancers. Using immunoSEQ multiplex PCR, the repertoire was profiled, and TCRdb retains in-frame clones only, with some absent. The sample records 70,000 or so clones, 70% to 90% being singletons. This sample comprised CD4+ or CD8+ T cells sorted from blood, obtained in a trial of the OX40 agonist ivuxolimab. Every receptor here comes from an adult with an advanced solid tumor such as melanoma, head and neck, liver or kidney cancer.

This clone was found once. V is TRBV6-6 and J is TRBJ1-5; D call uncertain. The CDR3 length is 16 residues. Germline values: CDR1 MNHNY, CDR2 SVGAGI (reference sequence). The germline V and J ends were trimmed by 5 bases and 1 base, with 15 bases remaining between them. CDR3 residues: CASSRAIELSNQPQHF. In DNA form, the CDR3 reads TGTGCCAGCAGTAGGGCCATTGAATTAAGCAATCAGCCCCAGCATTTT.

V and J are TRBV6-5 and TRBJ2-5; D not resolved. V was clipped by 7 bases and J by 4 bases, with 10 bases between them. In germline, CDR1 is MNHEY, CDR2 SVGAGI. The CDR3 has 12 residues. For the CDR3, the DNA is TGTGCCAGCACCCTCGGCGGAGAGACCCAGTACTTC. It translates to CASTLGGETQYF.

As DNA, the CDR3 is TGTGCCAGCCGCGAGACTGGCTACACCTTC. Protein: CASRETGYTF. The chain has TRBV6-4 and TRBJ1-2, with unresolved D. The germline CDR1 and CDR2 sequences are MRHNA and SNTAGT. The CDR3 has 10 amino acids. Trimming removed 8 bases from V and 7 bases from J, with 8 bases in between.

The gene calls are TRBV27 and TRBJ1-1, with a tentative D call TRBD1 (5 bases). V lost 7 bases to trimming and J lost 1 base, with 13 bases between them. The CDR3 runs 14 residues. Germline V gene sequence: CDR1 MNHEY, CDR2 SMNVEV (reference sequence). In DNA form, the CDR3 reads TGTGCCAGCAACCCCAAGGGGAGGAACACTGAAGCTTTCTTT. It is translated as CASNPKGRNTEAFF.

This clone appeared once. The CDR3 DNA follows: TGTGCCAGCAGTTATAGGGCTTACAATGAGCAGTTCTTC. It codes for CASSYRAYNEQFF. This rearrangement joins TRBV6-5 to TRBJ2-1; D remains ambiguous. The CDR3 extends over 13 amino acids. V lost 3 bases, J lost 4 bases, and 7 bases lay in between. The germline V gene has CDR1 MNHEY and CDR2 SVGAGI.

The chain carries TRBV6-1 and TRBJ1-3; no firm D call. Germline CDR1 is MNHNS and CDR2 is SASEGT. V shed 6 bases and J shed 0 bases, with 12 bases lying between them. The CDR3 spans 15 residues. The CDR3 sequence: CASREHNFSGNTIYF. The CDR3 DNA is TGTGCCAGCAGGGAACACAACTTCTCTGGAAACACCATATATTTT.

This chain connects TRBV18 to TRBJ2-3, with TRBD2 matching 12 bases. The germline V gene encodes CDR1 KGHSH and CDR2 LQKENI. The CDR3 is 17 residues long. V was clipped by 4 bases and J by 6 bases; unmatched bases: 11. The CDR3 region is CASSLLGLAGFGDTQYF. The DNA of the CDR3 is TGTGCCAGCTCACTTCTCGGACTAGCGGGATTCGGGGATACGCAGTATTTT.